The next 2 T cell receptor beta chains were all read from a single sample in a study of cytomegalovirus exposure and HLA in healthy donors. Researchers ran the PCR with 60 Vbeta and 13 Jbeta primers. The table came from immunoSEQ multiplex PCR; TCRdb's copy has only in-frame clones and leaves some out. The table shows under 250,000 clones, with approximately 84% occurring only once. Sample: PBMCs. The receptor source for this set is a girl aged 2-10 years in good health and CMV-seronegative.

The CDR3 nucleotides are TGTGCCACCAGTCGTCGCGTTTCGGAGAACTCCTACGAGCAGTACTTC. This codes for CATSRRVSENSYEQYF. The V and J genes are TRBV15 and TRBJ2-7, with no clear D. V was clipped by 6 bases and J by 0 bases, with 18 bases between them. This CDR3 comprises 16 residues. Germline loops: CDR1 LNHNV, CDR2 YYDKDF (reference sequence).

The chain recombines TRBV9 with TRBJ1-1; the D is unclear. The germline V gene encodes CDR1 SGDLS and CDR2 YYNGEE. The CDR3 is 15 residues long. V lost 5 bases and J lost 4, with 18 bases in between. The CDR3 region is CASRALSGGPTEAFF. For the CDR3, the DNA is TGTGCCAGCAGGGCTCTTTCTGGAGGGCCCACTGAAGCTTTCTTT. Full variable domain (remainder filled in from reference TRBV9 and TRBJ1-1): DSGVTQTPKHLITATGQRVTLRCSPRSGDLSVYWYQQSLDQGLQFLIQYYNGEERAKGNILERFSAQQFPDLHSELNLSSLELGDSALYFCASRALSGGPTEAFFGQGTRLTVV.